What follows are 14 T cell receptor beta chains derived from one specimen sequenced in a study of control samples from healthy donors and cancer patients (dated by TCRdb to 2018 to 2020). Libraries were made using the immunoSEQ multiplex PCR assay. Entries here come from immuneACCESS through TCRdb and include only in-frame sequences with V and J called. Some clones fail to appear in such tables; in the studies checked, an unresolved V gene covers under half of the shortfall, and the cause of the remainder is unknown. This sample lists 90,000 to 95,000 clones; around four fifths were detected once. Of the sample, 15% to 20% is held by the ten largest clones. The sample was blood. These receptors were taken from a young man in good health.

The chain couples TRBV10-3 to TRBJ2-1, with D unresolved. V lost 4 bases and J 7 bases, leaving 11 bases between the germline ends. This CDR3 is 13 amino acids long. CDR1 and CDR2 from the germline V gene are ENHRY and SYGVKD. The CDR3 DNA follows: TGTGCCATCAGTGGGGAACAGAGAAATGAGCAGTTCTTC. This sequence encodes CAISGEQRNEQFF.

The chain couples TRBV6-5 to TRBJ2-7, with a tentative D call TRBD1 (6 bases). In germline, CDR1 is MNHEY, CDR2 SVGAGI. Trimming left V 4 bases short and J 2 bases short, with 15 bases between. The CDR3 consists of 15 residues. Here the CDR3 DNA reads TGTGCCAGCAGTTCCCCTCGGACAGTAACCTACGAGCAGTACTTC. Translating it yields CASSSPRTVTYEQYF.

In DNA form, the CDR3 reads TGTGCCAGCAGCTTAGTTGGAGGGGGTAGCTATGGCTACACCTTC. Amino acids: CASSLVGGGSYGYTF. This chain joins TRBV7-2 and TRBJ1-2; a weak D match, TRBD1 (6 bases). Germline V CDR1 and CDR2: SGHTA, FQGNSA. V lost 1 base, J lost 4 bases, and 13 bases lay in between. The CDR3 consists of 15 residues.

The rearrangement uses TRBV6-5 and TRBJ1-1, with D perhaps TRBD1 (6 bases). V was pared by 5 bases and J by 4 bases, with 14 bases between. The CDR3 sequence is 14 residues long. Germline V CDR1 and CDR2: MNHEY, SVGAGI. The DNA of the CDR3 is TGTGCCAGCAGTAGGGGACAATCGGGCACTGAAGCTTTCTTT. Protein product: CASSRGQSGTEAFF.

This chain uses TRBV6-2 or TRBV6-3 with TRBJ2-1; D is possibly TRBD1 (6 bases). Trimming removed 6 bases at V and 6 bases at J, with 12 bases between. This CDR3 spans 13 amino acids. Germline V gene sequence: CDR1 MNHEY, CDR2 SVGEGT. The CDR3 reads CASSLSDSNEQFF. The CDR3 DNA is TGTGCCAGCAGCTTATCGGACAGCAATGAGCAGTTCTTC.

This chain connects TRBV18 to TRBJ1-1; no firm D call. From germline, CDR1 is KGHSH and CDR2 LQKENI. The CDR3 is 13 amino acids. V lost 2 bases, J lost 5 bases, and 9 bases lay in between. The CDR3 reads CASSPSLGTEAFF. The CDR3 DNA reads as TGTGCCAGCTCACCATCACTAGGGACTGAAGCTTTCTTT.

This clone appeared many times. V and J are TRBV7-9 and TRBJ1-2, with a possible D match to TRBD1 (5 bases). The CDR3 runs 14 residues. V was trimmed by 5 bases and J by 8 bases, leaving 18 bases between them. Germline V gene data show CDR1 as SEHNR and CDR2 as FQNEAQ (reference sequence). This CDR3 is CASSPQWGPGGYTF. The CDR3 bases are TGTGCCAGCAGCCCTCAGTGGGGACCAGGAGGCTACACCTTC. Complete variable domain (other parts from reference TRBV7-9 and TRBJ1-2): DTGVSQNPRHKITKRGQNVTFRCDPISEHNRLYWYRQTLGQGPEFLTYFQNEAQLEKSRLLSDRFSAERPKGSFSTLEIQRTEQGDSAMYLCASSPQWGPGGYTFGSGTRLTVV.

The rearrangement uses TRBV10-2 and TRBJ2-5; D gene unclear. Germline lookup yields CDR1 WSHSY and CDR2 SAAADI. The CDR3 length is 13 residues. V was trimmed by 5 bases and J by 5 bases, leaving 12 bases between them. For the CDR3, the DNA is TGCGCCAGCAGTATCGGGTTCTGGGAGACCCAGTACTTC. Its protein is CASSIGFWETQYF.

The gene calls are TRBV20-1 and TRBJ2-7; no definite D call. The V gene's germline CDR1 is DFQATT and CDR2 SNEGSKA (reference sequence). Trimming cost V 3 bases and J 0 bases, with 6 bases left between them. The CDR3 runs to 12 residues. Here the CDR3 reads CSASRTSYEQYF. The DNA for the CDR3 is TGCAGTGCTAGTCGTACCTCCTACGAGCAGTACTTC.

The rearrangement uses TRBV15 and TRBJ2-3, with D perhaps matching TRBD2 (5 bases). The CDR3 extends over 13 amino acids. Germline CDR1 reads LNHNV; CDR2 reads YYDKDF (reference sequence). V lost 2 bases, J lost 5 bases, and 8 bases lay in between. In DNA form, the CDR3 reads TGTGCCACCAGCAGATACGGGGTAGATACGCAGTATTTT. Translating gives CATSRYGVDTQYF. Full variable domain (outside the CDR3, taken from reference TRBV15 and TRBJ2-3): DAMVIQNPRYQVTQFGKPVTLSCSQTLNHNVMYWYQQKSSQAPKLLFHYYDKDFNNEADTPDNFQSRRPNTSFCFLDIRSPGLGDTAMYLCATSRYGVDTQYFGPGTRLTVL.

The chain joins TRBV5-8 to TRBJ2-7; D gene ambiguous. The CDR3 totals 12 residues. The V gene's germline CDR1 is SGHTS and CDR2 YDEGEE. The V end lost 6 bases, the J end lost 3 bases, and 10 bases lay between the germline ends. The CDR3 DNA reads TGTGCCAGCATTGACGAATACTACGAGCAGTACTTC. As protein: CASIDEYYEQYF.

The chain carries TRBV5-1 and TRBJ2-3; 12 bases line up with TRBD2. The germline gives CDR1 SGHRS, CDR2 YFSETQ. V gave up 4 bases and J gave up 8 bases; unmatched junction bases: 14. The CDR3 length is 17 residues. The CDR3 sequence: CASSPSVPLAGGGTQYF. The DNA of the CDR3 is TGCGCCAGCAGCCCGTCGGTTCCACTAGCGGGGGGAGGTACGCAGTATTTT.

The CDR3 protein is CASSLEGPTEAFF. The CDR3, as DNA: TGCGCCAGCAGCTTGGAGGGACCAACTGAAGCTTTCTTT. The V gene is TRBV5-1, the J gene TRBJ1-1, with D perhaps matching TRBD1 (5 bases). With 0 bases removed from V and 5 bases from J, the gap between germline ends came to 8 bases. Germline CDR1 SGHRS, CDR2 YFSETQ. The CDR3 extends over 13 amino acids.

This sequence joins TRBV11-2 and TRBJ2-1; 9 bases agree with TRBD2. The CDR3 has 16 residues. The germline V gene has CDR1 SGHAT and CDR2 FQNNGV. Losses at the gene ends were 3 bases for V and 2 bases for J; bases not matched to a gene: 5. The CDR3 DNA reads TGTGCCAGCAGCTTGGGTAGCGGGGGACCCTACAATGAGCAGTTCTTC. Amino acids: CASSLGSGGPYNEQFF.